This T cell receptor (beta chain) was captured by sequencing in a study of T cell repertoires in cytomegalovirus infection. Study results and limitations: Dominating the ex vivo response were HLA-C-restricted CMV-specific TCR beta clonotypes.

With respect to this clonotype: Its antigen is unidentified.

Germline V gene sequence: CDR1 PRHDT, CDR2 FYEKMQ (reference sequence). Trimming removed 3 bases from V and 6 bases from J, with 12 bases in between. The CDR3 runs 14 residues. TCRdb processed the reads anew with MiXCR; each CDR3 protein has one entry. The table lists some 920,000 distinct CDR3 sequences, around 32% of them singletons, with roughly an eighth in the top ten. The rearrangement uses TRBV13 and TRBJ2-1; unclear D gene. This sample comprised cultured CD8+ T cells from PBMCs, obtained from culture after CMV antigen stimulation. The clonotype originates from a human donor in good health (CMV status not recorded). Some clones in this sample may be carry-over from other donors' samples. CDR3 amino acids: CASSFSRPGNEQFF. CDR3 DNA sequence: TGTGCCAGCAGCTTCTCGCGACCTGGCAATGAGCAGTTCTTC.